Listed below are T cell receptor beta chains from one sample, sequenced in a study of blood T cell repertoires in COVID-19. Some clones are missing from TCRdb's copy, which holds only in-frame ones; the method was immunoSEQ multiplex PCR. Of around 160,000 clones listed, around 80% are singletons. Sequenced material: peripheral blood. These receptors were collected from a woman older than 75 with acute or convalescent COVID-19. CDR3s include the opening cysteine and the closing phenylalanine or tryptophan. The D gene is left open where the match is weak. Size values are once, few and many counts, or a class for expanded clones, and some rows have none.

TRBJ1-3 TRBD1 NA TRBV28 TGTGCCAGCAGGGGGACAGGTTACTCTGGAAACACCATATATTTT CASRGTGYSGNTIYF
TRBJ2-1 TRBD2 NA TRBV19 TGTGCCAGTAGTATAGATCCGGGACTAGCGTACAATGAGCAGTTCTTC CASSIDPGLAYNEQFF
TRBJ1-6 TRBD1 NA TRBV6-6 TGTGCCAGCAGCGACAGGGGAGTTTCACCCCTCCACTTT CASSDRGVSPLHF
TRBJ1-1 TRBD1 NA TRBV18 TGTGCCAGCTCACCGCGACAGGGGAGGACTGAAGCTTTCTTT CASSPRQGRTEAFF
TRBJ2-7 TRBD2 NA TRBV5-1 TGCGCCAGCAGCCCGAGCGGGAGAAGGGCCTACGAGCAGTACTTC CASSPSGRRAYEQYF
TRBJ1-2 NA NA TRBV7-2 TGTGCCAGCAGCTTAGATTCGGACAGAAGCGGTGGCTACACCTTC CASSLDSDRSGGYTF
TRBJ1-3 NA NA TRBV19 TGTGCCGGGGGAGGGGTTGGAAACACCATATATTTT CAGGGVGNTIYF
TRBJ2-5 NA NA TRBV29-1 TGCAGCGTTGACCTCTTCGACCAAGAGACCCAGTACTTC CSVDLFDQETQYF
TRBJ2-7 NA NA TRBV5-6 TGTGCCAGCAGCTTGGCCGGGGTGTACGAGCAGTACTTC CASSLAGVYEQYF
TRBJ2-1 NA once TRBV6-5 TGTGCCAGCAGTTACTTCCGGGGACAAGACAATGAGCAGTTCTTC CASSYFRGQDNEQFF
TRBJ1-1 NA NA TRBV9 TGTGCCAGCAGCGTAGTCGCTAGGGCGAGGGCTGAAGCTTTCTTT CASSVVARARAEAFF
TRBJ1-1 NA NA TRBV11-3 TGTGCCAGCAGCCTAGGACGGGTTCTTTATGGGGCTTTCTTT CASSLGRVLYGAFF
TRBJ2-1 NA NA TRBV10-3 TGTGCCATCAGTGAGTCAGCGAGGGTGGACAATGAGCAGTTCTTC CAISESARVDNEQFF
TRBJ2-7 TRBD1 NA TRBV18 TGTGCCAGCTCATCCCCGGGACAGGGGGCTTTCGACGAGCAGTACTTC CASSSPGQGAFDEQYF
TRBJ2-5 TRBD1 NA TRBV5-4 TGTGCCAGCAGCCACCCGGGACAGCTTCAAGAGACCCAGTACTTC CASSHPGQLQETQYF
TRBJ1-1 TRBD1 NA TRBV3-1/TRBV3-2 TGTGCCAGCAGCCAAGACGGTTCCGAGACAGGGGGCGCCGGCACTGAAGCTTTCTTT CASSQDGSETGGAGTEAFF
TRBJ1-5 NA NA TRBV6-1 TGTGCCAGCAGTGAATTCATAGAGAATCAGCCCCAGCATTTT CASSEFIENQPQHF
TRBJ2-7 TRBD2 NA TRBV2 TGTGCCAGCAGTGTCAGACTAGCGGGCGACGAGCAGTACTTC CASSVRLAGDEQYF
TRBJ1-3 NA NA TRBV7-2 TGTGCCAGCAGCGGCCTCCGAAACACCATATATTTT CASSGLRNTIYF
TRBJ2-7 NA NA TRBV6-1 TGTGCCAGCACTGAAGGACATACGGGAGAAGTCCCCTACGAGCAGTACTTC CASTEGHTGEVPYEQYF
TRBJ1-2 TRBD1 NA TRBV15 TGTGCCACCAGCAGACGACAGGGGTTCTATGGCTACACCTTC CATSRRQGFYGYTF
TRBJ2-3 NA NA TRBV12-3/TRBV12-4 TGTGCCAGCGATGGGGGGGGCACGCAGTATTTT CASDGGGTQYF
TRBJ1-5 NA NA TRBV5-5 TGTGCCAGCAGCTTCGACAGTCTTAATCAGCCCCAGCATTTT CASSFDSLNQPQHF
TRBJ2-1 TRBD2 NA TRBV6-1 TGTGCCAGCAGTGGGGGACCGGGACTAGCGGGAGTTGAGCAGTTCTTC CASSGGPGLAGVEQFF
TRBJ2-7 NA NA TRBV18 TGTGCCAGCTCACCAACCGAGCGGCCCTACGAGCAGTACTTC CASSPTERPYEQYF
TRBJ1-4 TRBD1 NA TRBV5-1 TGCGCCAGCAGCTTGGGGACAGGTGTTAATGAAAAACTGTTTTTT CASSLGTGVNEKLFF
TRBJ1-6 NA NA TRBV9 TGTGCCAGCAGTGGTGCCTACAGGGATCAGTCACCCCTCCACTTT CASSGAYRDQSPLHF
TRBJ2-1 TRBD2 NA TRBV27 TGTGCCAGCAGTTACCTTGTTCCGGGACTAGCGGGAAGCAATGAGCAGTTCTTC CASSYLVPGLAGSNEQFF
TRBJ2-2 TRBD2 NA TRBV27 TGTGCCAGCAGCATACAGGGACTAGCGGGAGTCGCCGGGGAGCTGTTTTTT CASSIQGLAGVAGELFF
TRBJ2-1 TRBD2 NA TRBV29-1 TGCAGCGGCGGGACTAGCGGGAGGGGGGGTGAGCAGTTCTTC CSGGTSGRGGEQFF
TRBJ1-1 TRBD1 NA TRBV5-4 TGTGCCAGCAGTTTGACAGGGGGTACTGAAGCTTTCTTT CASSLTGGTEAFF
TRBJ1-2 TRBD1 NA TRBV5-1 TGCGCCAGCAGCTTGGTTCCCCAACAGGGGAACTATGGCTACACCTTC CASSLVPQQGNYGYTF
TRBJ2-2 NA once TRBV5-4 TGTGCCAGCAGCTTGGCTCAGGGGTGGGACGGGGAGCTGTTTTTT CASSLAQGWDGELFF
TRBJ1-6 TRBD1 NA TRBV13 TGTGCCAGCGGACAGGCAGGTGATTCACCCCTCCACTTT CASGQAGDSPLHF
TRBJ2-7 NA NA TRBV7-2 TGTGCCAGCACACAGGCGTGGAACTCCTACGAGCAGTACTTC CASTQAWNSYEQYF
TRBJ2-3 TRBD1 NA TRBV15 TGTGCCACCAGCAGGGTACAGGGGAGCACAGATACGCAGTATTTT CATSRVQGSTDTQYF